This entry lists 17 T cell receptor beta chains sequenced from one sample in a study of metastatic and nonmetastatic thyroid tumors. TCRdb re-analyzed the PCR reads using MiXCR. The data show some 24,000 clones, over 20% seen once. Each patient came to thyroid surgery without any prior treatment (of any kind). Sequencing was performed on blood. The receptors originated from a male donor with papillary thyroid cancer or a benign thyroid nodule (not recorded which). Some clones in this sample may be carry-over from other donors' samples.

Only a few counts were recorded for this clone. The chain is built from TRBV6-5 and TRBJ2-3; 7 bases line up with TRBD1. Germline CDR1 MNHEY, CDR2 SVGAGI. The V segment lost 4 bases and the J segment 1 base; nucleotides outside the gene matches: 14. The CDR3 runs 18 residues. In DNA, the CDR3 is TGTGCCAGCAGTTTTTTCCGGGACAGAGAGGAGGGCACAGATACGCAGTATTTT. Translation gives CASSFFRDREEGTDTQYF.

This clone occurred a few times. Its ends do not fully match the called genes, so a read error is possible. J is TRBJ2-2 and V is TRBV28, with a weak D call TRBD2 (6 bases). The CDR3 sequence is 13 residues long. Germline V gene sequence: CDR1 MDHEN, CDR2 SYDVKM. The CDR3 spells CASKEGVTGELFF. Here the CDR3 DNA reads TGTGCCAGCAAGGAGGGAGTCACCGGGGAGCTTTTTTTT.

The chain recombines TRBV9 with TRBJ2-7; D is ambiguous. V lost 4 bases to trimming and J lost 2 bases, with 10 bases between them. The germline gives CDR1 SGDLS, CDR2 YYNGEE. The CDR3 covers 13 residues. CDR3 in DNA: TGTGCCAGCAGCCCCGGCGACGCCTACGAGCAGTACTTC. Its translation: CASSPGDAYEQYF.

Relative to its sample, this clone is medium-sized. This sequence joins TRBV19 and TRBJ1-1; D is unclear. V dropped 3 bases and J dropped 4 bases, with 9 bases sitting between them. Per germline, CDR1 LNHDA and CDR2 SQIVND (reference sequence). This CDR3 has 13 amino acids. The chain's CDR3 is CASSISLTTEAFF. The DNA of the CDR3 is TGTGCCAGTAGTATTAGCCTGACCACTGAAGCTTTCTTT.

This clone was recorded many times. V gene TRBV5-1 combines with J gene TRBJ2-2; possibly TRBD1 for D (6 bases). Germline values: CDR1 SGHRS, CDR2 YFSETQ. The CDR3 is 13 residues long. V dropped 3 bases and J dropped 6 bases, with 9 bases sitting between them. The CDR3 nucleotides are TGCGCCAGCAGCTCCAGGGGATCCGGGGAGCTGTTTTTT. This codes for CASSSRGSGELFF.

Relative to its sample, this clone is medium-sized (0.01 to 0.1%). The chain has TRBV2 and TRBJ2-3; possible D gene TRBD2, 5 bases. Germline V gene sequence: CDR1 SNHLY, CDR2 FYNNEI. V shed 8 bases and J shed 4 bases, with 10 bases lying between them. The length of the CDR3 is 12 residues. The CDR3 sequence: CASLISADTQYF. The CDR3 nucleotides are TGTGCCAGCCTCATTAGCGCAGATACGCAGTATTTT.

V usage is TRBV11-2 and J usage is TRBJ2-7, with 9 bases that match TRBD2. CDR1 SGHAT and CDR2 FQNNGV come from the germline V gene. Unmatched junction bases numbered 11, after V lost 5 bases and J lost 0 bases. This CDR3 spans 17 amino acids. In nucleotides, the CDR3 is TGTGCCAGCAGCCAGGGGTTTCTAGCGGGAAACTCCTACGAGCAGTACTTC. Translating gives CASSQGFLAGNSYEQYF.

The CDR3 DNA is TGTGCCAGTAGTATCGGAGACAGGGAGGGTCAGCCCCAGCATTTT. It encodes CASSIGDREGQPQHF. The chain employs TRBV19 and TRBJ1-5, with 7 bases aligning to TRBD1. V lost 3 bases to trimming and J lost 6 bases; unmatched junction nucleotides: 8. This CDR3 contains 15 residues. The V gene's germline CDR1 is LNHDA and CDR2 SQIVND (reference sequence). The full variable domain, with the rest looked up from reference TRBV19 and TRBJ1-5, is DGGITQSPKYLFRKEGQNVTLSCEQNLNHDAMYWYRQDPGQGLRLIYYSQIVNDFQKGDIAEGYSVSREKKESFPLTVTSAQKNPTAFYLCASSIGDREGQPQHFGDGTRLSIL.

This clone was observed at least ten times. V gene TRBV18 combines with J gene TRBJ2-5; D is perhaps TRBD2 (5 bases). CDR1 is KGHSH and CDR2 is LQKENI in the germline V gene. The germline V and J ends were trimmed by 4 bases and 5 bases, with 17 bases remaining between them. The CDR3 is 15 residues long. The CDR3 here is CASSRIRVGGETQYF. CDR3 nucleotide sequence: TGTGCCAGCTCACGGATCCGGGTGGGCGGGGAGACCCAGTACTTC.

This clone came up many times. Other nucleotide sequences in the sample specify the same CDR3. V gene TRBV10-3 combines with J gene TRBJ1-2, with D unclear. Trimming removed 6 bases at V and 11 bases at J, with 13 bases between. CDR3 length: 11 residues. Looked up from germline, CDR1 is ENHRY and CDR2 is SYGVKD. CDR3 residues: CAIRGLGGYTF. The CDR3 DNA reads TGTGCCATCAGGGGCCTTGGAGGTTACACCTTC.

The CDR3 spells CASSGGGPSTDTQYF. For the CDR3, the DNA is TGTGCCAGCAGCGGAGGGGGGCCTAGCACAGATACGCAGTATTTT. The chain has TRBV11-3 and TRBJ2-3; D tentatively fits TRBD1 or TRBD2 (6 bases each). Germline values: CDR1 SGHNT, CDR2 YENEEA. This CDR3 has 15 residues. Trimming took 5 bases from V and 0 from J, leaving 12 bases between them.

This clone is classed as medium-sized. The chain's CDR3 is CASSQVSGGGNQPQHF. CDR3 DNA sequence: TGCGCCAGCAGCCAAGTTTCGGGGGGGGGCAATCAGCCCCAGCATTTT. The chain joins TRBV4-1 to TRBJ1-5, with D perhaps matching TRBD1 (5 bases). CDR1 and CDR2 (germline): MGHRA, YSYEKL. The CDR3 loop spans 16 amino acids. Trimming left V 1 base short and J 2 bases short, with 12 bases between.

This clone appeared a few times. This chain uses TRBV6-4 with TRBJ2-7; D possibly corresponds to TRBD2 (6 bases). The DNA matches TRBJ2-1 better at its end, which makes the J call doubtful. Germline values: CDR1 MRHNA, CDR2 SNTAGT. CDR3 size: 15 residues. The CDR3 spells CASSPVGRMNNEQFF. CDR3 DNA sequence: TGTGCCAGCAGTCCGGTGGGGAGGATGAACAATGAGCAGTTCTTC.

This clone occurred many times. The chain recombines TRBV18 with TRBJ2-7; TRBD1 matches at 7 bases. The V gene end was trimmed by 3 bases and the J gene end by 2 bases; junction bases not matched to a gene: 4. CDR3 size: 14 residues. Germline V gene sequence: CDR1 KGHSH, CDR2 LQKENI. DNA of the CDR3: TGTGCCAGCTCACCGGGACAGCGAACCTACGAGCAGTACTTC. Residues: CASSPGQRTYEQYF.

This clone was recorded many times. The chain recombines TRBV29-1 with TRBJ2-6; D gene unclear. Germline V gene sequence: CDR1 SQVTM, CDR2 ANQGSEA. This CDR3 has 13 amino acids. DNA of the CDR3: TGCAGTGCGGCGAGGTCTGGGGCCAACGTCCTGACTTTC. Translating it yields CSAARSGANVLTF.

The sample holds many counts of this clone. The gene calls are TRBV19 and TRBJ2-7, with 10 bases fitting TRBD1. V trimming: 8 bases; J trimming: 4 bases; junction bases outside the gene matches: 14. The CDR3 is made up of 16 amino acids. Germline CDR1 is LNHDA and CDR2 is SQIVND (reference sequence). CDR3 loop: CASFPQLRTGGYEQYF. The CDR3 DNA follows: TGTGCCAGTTTTCCACAACTCAGGACAGGGGGGTACGAGCAGTACTTC.

The table lists this clone with many counts. The V and J genes are TRBV5-1 and TRBJ2-5; D is ambiguous. Looked up from germline, CDR1 is SGHRS and CDR2 is YFSETQ. The CDR3 consists of 15 residues. V lost 0 bases, J lost 5 bases, and 14 bases lay in between. CDR3 residues: CASSLGSRRQETQYF. CDR3 nucleotides: TGCGCCAGCAGCTTGGGATCCCGAAGGCAGGAGACCCAGTACTTC.